Presented here are 15 T cell receptor beta chains from one specimen sequenced in a study of CXCR3-negative and CXCR3-positive naive CD8 T cells. The authors prepared UMI-labeled TRB cDNA libraries by 5' RACE. Each CDR3 protein gets one entry in TCRdb, which reprocessed the 5' RACE reads and gives no DNA. The sample totals roughly 100,000 distinct CDR3 sequences. The sequenced material came from naive CXCR3- CD8+ T cells from blood. Subset here: CD45RO-CCR7+CD27+CD95- naive CD8+ T cells lacking CXCR3 (TNR3-). The receptors were sampled from a human donor in good health. Some clones in this sample may be carry-over from other donors' samples.

This rearrangement joins TRBV7-9 to TRBJ2-1; TCRdb's D call, TRBD1, is unchecked because there is no DNA. CDR1 SEHNR and CDR2 FQNEAQ come from the germline V gene (reference sequence). This CDR3 is built from 13 residues. CDR3 loop: CATSGQNYNEQFF.

The chain recombines TRBV4-2 with TRBJ2-1; TCRdb indicates TRBD2, and absent DNA this call remains unverified. This CDR3 spans 16 amino acids. Germline assignment: CDR1 LGHNA and CDR2 YNFKEQ. The chain's CDR3 is CASSQGWREASYEQFF.

V and J are TRBV29-1 and TRBJ2-1. This CDR3 comprises 15 residues. Germline V gene lookup returns CDR1 SQVTM and CDR2 ANQGSEA. The CDR3 region is CSVEGRASSYNVQFF.

The rearrangement joins TRBV10-3 to TRBJ2-3; without DNA, the TCRdb call of TRBD1 cannot be checked. CDR1 ENHRY and CDR2 SYGVKD come from the germline V gene. The CDR3 is 19 residues long. The CDR3 loop is CAISEPRLERMGGADTQYF.

The J gene is TRBJ1-5, the V gene TRBV6-2 or TRBV6-3; the TCRdb call, TRBD1, lacks DNA for checking. The germline V gene encodes CDR1 MNHEY and CDR2 SVGEGT. This CDR3 has 14 amino acids. Here the CDR3 reads CASRLPGARQPQHF.

The gene calls are TRBV11-2 and TRBJ2-7; TCRdb proposes TRBD1, but this gene call is untestable without DNA. This CDR3 contains 14 residues. The germline V gene has CDR1 SGHAT and CDR2 FQNNGV. CDR3: CASSPGHWLGEQYF. Variable domain in full (rest from reference TRBV11-2 and TRBJ2-7): EAGVAQSPRYKIIEKRQSVAFWCNPISGHATLYWYQQILGQGPKLLIQFQNNGVVDDSQLPKDRFSAERLKGVDSTLKIQPAKLEDSAVYLCASSPGHWLGEQYFGPGTRLTVT.

This chain connects TRBV6-2 or TRBV6-3 to TRBJ2-3; TCRdb's D call, TRBD2, is unchecked because there is no DNA. Germline V lookup: CDR1 MNHEY, CDR2 SVGEGT. The CDR3 totals 16 residues. CDR3: CASSYEEVASTDTQYF.

The chain carries TRBV3-1 and TRBJ1-2. Germline V gives CDR1 LGHDT, CDR2 YNNKEL (reference sequence). This CDR3 comprises 14 residues. CDR3: CASSPEPDYYGYTF.

This sequence joins TRBV15 and TRBJ2-7; lacking DNA, the TRBD2 call made by TCRdb goes unchecked. The length of the CDR3 is 13 residues. In germline, CDR1 is LNHNV, CDR2 YYDKDF (reference sequence). The chain's CDR3 is CATSRVRAYEQYF.

The rearrangement uses TRBV28 and TRBJ2-6; TCRdb returns TRBD1, unconfirmable since there is no DNA. The CDR3 sequence is 17 residues long. Germline V gives CDR1 MDHEN, CDR2 SYDVKM. The chain's CDR3 is CASSQGSLGSGANVLTF. Drawing the rest from reference TRBV28 and TRBJ2-6, the complete variable domain is DVKVTQSSRYLVKRTGEKVFLECVQDMDHENMFWYRQDPGLGLRLIYFSYDVKMKEKGDIPEGYSVSREKKERFSLILESASTNQTSMYLCASSQGSLGSGANVLTFGAGSRLTVL.

J is TRBJ2-1 and V is TRBV29-1; TCRdb indicates TRBD2, and absent DNA this call remains unverified. The CDR3 is 15 amino acids. CDR1 and CDR2 from the germline V gene are SQVTM and ANQGSEA. CDR3 sequence: CSVEDQRERRYEQFF.

V and J are TRBV27 and TRBJ1-5. Germline-derived CDR1 and CDR2 are MNHEY and SMNVEV (reference sequence). This CDR3 has 13 residues. CDR3: CASSLSRNQPQHF.

V and J are TRBV7-2 and TRBJ1-5; TCRdb's D call of TRBD1 is untestable without DNA. The CDR3 loop spans 17 amino acids. CDR1 is SGHTA, CDR2 FQGNSA, per germline. The CDR3 reads CASSLDPGQGGGQPQHF.

The rearrangement joins TRBV23-1 to TRBJ2-3; TCRdb designates TRBD1, a call that cannot be tested without DNA. TRBV23-1 is flagged as an ORF with uncertain function. The CDR3 loop spans 19 amino acids. CDR3 protein: CASSQSDPTGGNSTDTQYF.

This chain connects TRBV18 to TRBJ1-2; with no DNA, the TCRdb D assignment of TRBD1 cannot be verified. Germline V gene sequence: CDR1 KGHSH, CDR2 LQKENI. The CDR3 covers 12 residues. The CDR3 loop reads CASSPGGDDYTF.